The TCR beta chain under discussion was sequenced for a study of regulatory T cells in long-lasting Graves disease. Study-wide points: Newly diagnosed disease favored TRBV20-1 and TRBJ2-1 over persistent disease.

This clonotype was found many times. Its cognate antigen is unknown. V lost 6 bases, J lost 6 bases, and 6 bases lay in between. CDR1 PRHDT and CDR2 FYEKMQ come from the germline V gene (reference sequence). This CDR3 comprises 11 residues. Time point described: newly diagnosed GD, antithyroid drugs for less than 3 months. There was RNA extracted from PBMCs, and the TCR library was made from it. Nine milliliters of peripheral blood went into EDTA tubes. Arm-PCR of CDR3 regions with iRepertoire HTBI primers generated TCR beta libraries. TCRdb reanalysed the multiplex PCR reads using MiXCR and keeps one entry per CDR3 protein. This table holds 370,000 or so distinct CDR3 sequences, roughly 15% found once. The same specimen was also included in a second study, on T cells in Graves' hyperthyroidism and ophthalmopathy. That work adds: Hyperthyroidism had been newly diagnosed in patients aged 18 to 65, and its duration was under 2 months. HTBI primers were employed in a first-round RT-PCR of the TCR CDR3.

The source material was peripheral blood mononuclear cells (PBMCs), sampled at new diagnosis, from a patient treated with antithyroid drugs. This sequence was found in a woman aged 18-29 years with Graves disease. V usage is TRBV13 and J usage is TRBJ2-1, with D unclear. DNA for the CDR3: TGTGCCAGCAGTTCCCTCAATGAGCAGTTCTTC. Its protein product is CASSSLNEQFF.